This T cell receptor (beta chain) was sequenced in a study of monozygotic twins with inflammatory bowel disease. Whole-study results and caveats: Inverse Simpson values showed less TCRbeta diversity in IBD patients than in their healthy co-twins. No repertoire similarity difference was seen between concordant and discordant twins; power was possibly limited. A single strong IBD-associated signal or clonotype was not supported by the findings.

To note about this clonotype: Its target is unknown.

CDR3 length equals 15 residues. Germline V lookup: CDR1 SSHAT, CDR2 FNYEAQ (reference sequence). TCRdb re-called the 5' RACE reads and shows each CDR3 protein once, DNA omitted. The sample holds around 410,000 distinct CDR3 sequences. The material sequenced was blood. The chain combines TRBV7-7 with TRBJ2-7; with no DNA, the TCRdb D assignment of TRBD2 cannot be verified. This TCR was recovered from a human donor with ulcerative colitis or Crohn's disease, or a healthy co-twin of an affected twin (not recorded which). CDR3 sequence reads: CASSLQAGGRHEQYF. Using reference TRBV7-7 and TRBJ2-7 for the parts outside the CDR3, the full variable domain is GAGVSQSPRYKVTKRGQDVTLRCDPISSHATLYWYQQALGQGPEFLTYFNYEAQPDKSGLPSDRFSAERPEGSISTLTIQRTEQRDSAMYRCASSLQAGGRHEQYFGPGTRLTVT.